Listed below are T cell receptor beta chains from one sample, sequenced in a study of Ad26.COV2.S vaccination and SARS-CoV-2 variants. TCRdb's copy holds only in-frame clones and misses some; the assay was immunoSEQ multiplex PCR. The sample contains 200,000 to 300,000 clones, roughly 90% of which appear only once. The specimen comprised peripheral blood, sampled in a trial of Ad26.COV2.S vaccine versus placebo. The source is a person aged 18-60 years who received the Ad26.COV2.S COVID-19 vaccine or a placebo. Both conserved end residues are part of each CDR3. The order of the fields is J gene, clone size, V gene, D gene, CDR3 length, CDR3 DNA, CDR3 protein. A D gene is named only where the DNA matches it firmly. The size field is filled for only some rows; it gives once, few, many or a size class.

J: TRBJ2-3; size: NA; V: TRBV5-1; D: TRBD2; length: 15; DNA: TGCGCCAGCAGCACGGGACTAGCGGGAGCAGATACGCAGTATTTT; CDR3: CASSTGLAGADTQYF
J: TRBJ2-5; size: NA; V: TRBV2; D: NA; length: 15; DNA: TGTGCCAGCAGGGTCTGGACAGAGTACCAAGAGACCCAGTACTTC; CDR3: CASRVWTEYQETQYF
J: TRBJ1-3; size: NA; V: TRBV28; D: NA; length: 14; DNA: TGTGCCAGCAAGGGGCAGAATCAAAGAAACACCATATATTTT; CDR3: CASKGQNQRNTIYF
J: TRBJ1-2; size: NA; V: TRBV6-2/TRBV6-3; D: NA; length: 14; DNA: TGTGCCAGCAGTTACATCGGACAGACGAGTGGCTACACCTTC; CDR3: CASSYIGQTSGYTF
J: TRBJ1-1; size: few; V: TRBV2; D: TRBD1; length: 16; DNA: TGTGCCAGCAGTGAAAAGACAGGGGGAATGAACACTGAAGCTTTCTTT; CDR3: CASSEKTGGMNTEAFF
J: TRBJ2-7; size: NA; V: TRBV27; D: TRBD1; length: 18; DNA: TGTGCCAGCAGTTTACCGTCCCGGGACAGGATCGACTTCTACGAGCAGTACTTC; CDR3: CASSLPSRDRIDFYEQYF
J: TRBJ2-7; size: NA; V: TRBV5-8; D: TRBD1; length: 16; DNA: TGTGCCAGCAGCGCCCAAACAGGGGGGAGCTCCTACGAGCAGTACTTC; CDR3: CASSAQTGGSSYEQYF
J: TRBJ2-3; size: NA; V: TRBV28; D: NA; length: 15; DNA: TGTGCCAGCAGTTCGACAAAGGCCTACTTGGATACGCAGTATTTT; CDR3: CASSSTKAYLDTQYF
J: TRBJ1-6; size: NA; V: TRBV27; D: NA; length: 18; DNA: TGTGCCAGCAGTTTTAAGGGAGGTGGGGGATGGTATAATTCACCCCTCCACTTT; CDR3: CASSFKGGGGWYNSPLHF
J: TRBJ2-2; size: NA; V: TRBV4-3; D: NA; length: 12; DNA: TGCGCCAGCAGCCAAGCTACCGGGGAGCTGTTTTTT; CDR3: CASSQATGELFF
J: TRBJ1-6; size: few; V: TRBV5-1; D: NA; length: 14; DNA: TGCGCCAGCAGCGTTCCGGACGGTAATTCACCCCTCCACTTT; CDR3: CASSVPDGNSPLHF
J: TRBJ2-1; size: NA; V: TRBV7-7; D: NA; length: 16; DNA: TGTGCTAGCAGTTTTGGCCCTTTAGGGGGACACAATGAGCAGTTCTTC; CDR3: CASSFGPLGGHNEQFF
J: TRBJ2-7; size: NA; V: TRBV5-1; D: NA; length: 16; DNA: TGCGCCAGCAGCTTGGGGGAATGGACGGGTTCCTACGAGCAGTACTTC; CDR3: CASSLGEWTGSYEQYF
J: TRBJ2-7; size: NA; V: TRBV28; D: NA; length: 13; DNA: TGTGCCAGCTCCGAGGGAGGCCCCTACGAGCAGTACTTC; CDR3: CASSEGGPYEQYF
J: TRBJ2-1; size: NA; V: TRBV25-1; D: NA; length: 14; DNA: TGTGCCAGCAGTGGGGCAGGTCGCGGGAATGAGCAGTTCTTC; CDR3: CASSGAGRGNEQFF
J: TRBJ1-5; size: NA; V: TRBV11-3; D: NA; length: 17; DNA: TGTGCCAGCAGCCAAAGATTGGTCAGAAGCGGCAATCAGCCCCAGCATTTT; CDR3: CASSQRLVRSGNQPQHF